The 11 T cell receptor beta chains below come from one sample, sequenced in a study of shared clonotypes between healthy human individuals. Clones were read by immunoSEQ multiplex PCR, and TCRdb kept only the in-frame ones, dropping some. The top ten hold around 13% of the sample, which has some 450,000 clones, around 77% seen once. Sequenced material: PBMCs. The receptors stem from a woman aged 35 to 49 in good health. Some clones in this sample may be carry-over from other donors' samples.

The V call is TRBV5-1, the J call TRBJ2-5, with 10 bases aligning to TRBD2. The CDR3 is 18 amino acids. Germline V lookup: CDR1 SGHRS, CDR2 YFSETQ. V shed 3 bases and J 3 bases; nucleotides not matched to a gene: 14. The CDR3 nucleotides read TGCGCCAGCAGCTCGGGGAACGTAGCGGGGGGATCAGAAGAGACCCAGTACTTC. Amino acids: CASSSGNVAGGSEETQYF.

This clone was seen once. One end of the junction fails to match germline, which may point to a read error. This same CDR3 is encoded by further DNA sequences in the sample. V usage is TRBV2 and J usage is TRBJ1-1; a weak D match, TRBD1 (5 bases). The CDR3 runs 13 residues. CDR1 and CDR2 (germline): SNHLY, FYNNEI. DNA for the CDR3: TGTGCCAGCAGTGGCCGACAGAACACCGAAGCTTTCTTC. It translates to CASSGRQNTEAFF.

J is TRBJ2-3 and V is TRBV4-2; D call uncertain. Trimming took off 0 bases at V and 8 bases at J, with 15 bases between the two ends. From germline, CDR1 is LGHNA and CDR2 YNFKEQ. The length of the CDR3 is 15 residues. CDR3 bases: TGTGCCAGCAGCCAAGATAATTGGTCGCCCGGTACGCAGTATTTT. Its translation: CASSQDNWSPGTQYF.

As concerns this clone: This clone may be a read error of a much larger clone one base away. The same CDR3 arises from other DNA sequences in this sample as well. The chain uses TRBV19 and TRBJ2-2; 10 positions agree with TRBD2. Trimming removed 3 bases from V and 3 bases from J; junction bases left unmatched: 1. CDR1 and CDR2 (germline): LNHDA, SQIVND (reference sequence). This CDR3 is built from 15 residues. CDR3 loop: CASSMSGRDTGELFF. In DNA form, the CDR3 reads TGTGCCAGTAGTATGAGCGGGAGGGACACCGGGGAGCTGTTTTTT.

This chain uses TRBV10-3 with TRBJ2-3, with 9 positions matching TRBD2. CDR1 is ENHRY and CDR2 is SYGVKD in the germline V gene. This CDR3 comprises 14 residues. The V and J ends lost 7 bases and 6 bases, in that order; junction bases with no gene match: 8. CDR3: CAIKGAGGPDTQYF. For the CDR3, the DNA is TGTGCCATCAAGGGCGCGGGAGGGCCGGATACGCAGTATTTT.

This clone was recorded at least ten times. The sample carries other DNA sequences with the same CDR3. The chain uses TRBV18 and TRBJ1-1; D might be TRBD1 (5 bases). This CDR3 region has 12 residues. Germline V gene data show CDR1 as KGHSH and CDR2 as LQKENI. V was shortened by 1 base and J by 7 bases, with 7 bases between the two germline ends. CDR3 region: CASSPQQDEAFF. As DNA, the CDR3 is TGTGCCAGCTCACCACAACAGGATGAAGCTTTCTTT.

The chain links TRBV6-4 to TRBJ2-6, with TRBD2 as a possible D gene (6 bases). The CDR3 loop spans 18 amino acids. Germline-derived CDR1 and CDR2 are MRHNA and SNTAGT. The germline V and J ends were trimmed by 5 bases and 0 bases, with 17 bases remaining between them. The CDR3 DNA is TGTGCCAGCAGTCCGGAGGGGATGGTCAACTCTGGGGCCAACGTCCTGACTTTC. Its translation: CASSPEGMVNSGANVLTF.

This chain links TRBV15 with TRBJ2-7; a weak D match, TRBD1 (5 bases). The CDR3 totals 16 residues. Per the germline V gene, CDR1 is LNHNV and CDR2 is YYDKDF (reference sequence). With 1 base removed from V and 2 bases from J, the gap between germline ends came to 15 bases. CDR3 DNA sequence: TGTGCCACCAGCAGAGCTGTCGCGGACATAGCCTACGAGCAGTACTTC. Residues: CATSRAVADIAYEQYF.

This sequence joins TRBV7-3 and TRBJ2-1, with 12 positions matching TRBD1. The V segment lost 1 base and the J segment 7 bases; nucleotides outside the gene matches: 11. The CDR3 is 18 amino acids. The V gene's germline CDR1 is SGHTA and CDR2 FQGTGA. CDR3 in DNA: TGTGCCAGCAGCTTAAGAGCGCCGGGACAGGGGGCGCGAAATGAGCAGTTCTTC. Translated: CASSLRAPGQGARNEQFF.

CDR3 nucleotides: TGTGCCACCAGCAGAGTCGCCTCTGGGGCCAACGTCCTGACTTTC. It is translated as CATSRVASGANVLTF. V usage is TRBV15 and J usage is TRBJ2-6; no definite D call. The V and J ends lost 1 base and 0 bases respectively, with 4 bases between them. The CDR3 has 15 residues. Germline V gene lookup returns CDR1 LNHNV and CDR2 YYDKDF (reference sequence). The whole variable domain, remainder taken from reference TRBV15 and TRBJ2-6, is DAMVIQNPRYQVTQFGKPVTLSCSQTLNHNVMYWYQQKSSQAPKLLFHYYDKDFNNEADTPDNFQSRRPNTSFCFLDIRSPGLGDTAMYLCATSRVASGANVLTFGAGSRLTVL.

CDR3 DNA sequence: TGCAGCGTTGGGATGAGGCGGGGCCACAATGAGCAGTTCTTC. Protein: CSVGMRRGHNEQFF. The V gene is TRBV29-1, the J gene TRBJ2-1, with D possibly TRBD2 on 6 matching bases. The V end was cut by 4 bases, the J end by 5 bases, with 15 bases between. This CDR3 contains 14 residues. Looked up from germline, CDR1 is SQVTM and CDR2 is ANQGSEA.